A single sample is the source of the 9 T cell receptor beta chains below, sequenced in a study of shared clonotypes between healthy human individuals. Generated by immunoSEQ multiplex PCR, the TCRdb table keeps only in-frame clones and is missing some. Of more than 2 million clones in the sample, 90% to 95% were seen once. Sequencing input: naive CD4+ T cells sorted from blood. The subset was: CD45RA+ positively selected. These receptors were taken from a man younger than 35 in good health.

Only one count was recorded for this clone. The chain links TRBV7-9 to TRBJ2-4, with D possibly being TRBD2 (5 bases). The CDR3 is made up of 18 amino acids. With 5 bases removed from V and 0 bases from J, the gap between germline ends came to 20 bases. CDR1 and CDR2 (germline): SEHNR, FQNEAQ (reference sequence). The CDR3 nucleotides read TGTGCCAGCAGCCCACCGGAACTAGTACGATTAGCCAAAAACATTCAGTACTTC. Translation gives CASSPPELVRLAKNIQYF.

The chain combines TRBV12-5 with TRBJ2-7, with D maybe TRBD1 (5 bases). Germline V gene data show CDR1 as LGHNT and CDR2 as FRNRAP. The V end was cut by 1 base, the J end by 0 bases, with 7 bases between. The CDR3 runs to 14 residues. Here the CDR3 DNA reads TGTGCTAGTGGTTTGGGGCAGGGCTCCTACGAGCAGTACTTC. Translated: CASGLGQGSYEQYF.

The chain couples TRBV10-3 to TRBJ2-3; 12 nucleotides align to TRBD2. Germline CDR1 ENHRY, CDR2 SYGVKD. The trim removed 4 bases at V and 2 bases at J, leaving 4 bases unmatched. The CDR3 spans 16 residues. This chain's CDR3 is CAISARTSGTTDTQYF. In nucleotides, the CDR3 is TGTGCCATCAGTGCCCGGACTAGCGGGACCACAGATACGCAGTATTTT.

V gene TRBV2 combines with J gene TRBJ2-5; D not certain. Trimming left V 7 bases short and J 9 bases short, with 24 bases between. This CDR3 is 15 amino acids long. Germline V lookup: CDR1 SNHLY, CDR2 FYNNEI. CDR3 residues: CASNIIGPKSQAQYF. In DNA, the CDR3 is TGTGCCAGCAATATTATAGGGCCGAAGAGCCAGGCCCAGTACTTC. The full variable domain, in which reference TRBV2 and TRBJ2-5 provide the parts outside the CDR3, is EPEVTQTPSHQVTQMGQEVILRCVPISNHLYFYWYRQILGQKVEFLVSFYNNEISEKSEIFDDQFSVERPDGSNFTLKIRSTKLEDSAMYFCASNIIGPKSQAQYFGPGTRLLVL.

CDR3 residues: CASSTRGLHNSPLHF. The CDR3 bases are TGTGCCAGCAGCACGAGGGGGTTGCATAATTCACCCCTCCACTTT. The chain combines TRBV13 with TRBJ1-6; tentatively, D is TRBD1 (6 bases). The ends were cut back, 5 bases at V and 5 bases at J, with 13 bases in the middle. In germline, CDR1 is PRHDT, CDR2 FYEKMQ (reference sequence). The CDR3 is made up of 15 amino acids.

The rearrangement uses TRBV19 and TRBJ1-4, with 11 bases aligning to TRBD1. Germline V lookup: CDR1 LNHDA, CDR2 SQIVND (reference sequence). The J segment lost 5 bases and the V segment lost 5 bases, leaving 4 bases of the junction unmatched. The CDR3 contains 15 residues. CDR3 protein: CASSGQGAINEKLFF. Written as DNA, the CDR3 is TGTGCCAGTAGTGGACAGGGGGCGATCAATGAAAAACTGTTTTTT.

This chain's CDR3 is CASREDRAHEQYF. For the CDR3, the DNA is TGTGCCAGCAGAGAGGACAGGGCCCACGAGCAGTACTTC. The chain has TRBV6-7 and TRBJ2-7, with 8 nucleotides matching TRBD1. TRBV6-7 is assigned to the ORF class and has an uncertain function. The CDR3 loop spans 13 amino acids. V dropped 6 bases and J dropped 5; count of bases not matched to a gene: 6.

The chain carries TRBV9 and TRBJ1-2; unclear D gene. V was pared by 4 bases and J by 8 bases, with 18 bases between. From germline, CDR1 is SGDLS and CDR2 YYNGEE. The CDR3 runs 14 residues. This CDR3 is CASSPTGKSSGYTF. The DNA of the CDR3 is TGTGCCAGCAGCCCGACGGGTAAATCCTCGGGCTACACCTTC.

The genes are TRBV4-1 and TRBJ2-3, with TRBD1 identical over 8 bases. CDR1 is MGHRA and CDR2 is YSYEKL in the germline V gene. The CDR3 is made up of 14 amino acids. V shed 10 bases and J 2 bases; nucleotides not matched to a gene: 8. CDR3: CATAGQGHTDTQYF. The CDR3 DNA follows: TGCGCCACCGCCGGACAGGGCCACACAGATACGCAGTATTTT.